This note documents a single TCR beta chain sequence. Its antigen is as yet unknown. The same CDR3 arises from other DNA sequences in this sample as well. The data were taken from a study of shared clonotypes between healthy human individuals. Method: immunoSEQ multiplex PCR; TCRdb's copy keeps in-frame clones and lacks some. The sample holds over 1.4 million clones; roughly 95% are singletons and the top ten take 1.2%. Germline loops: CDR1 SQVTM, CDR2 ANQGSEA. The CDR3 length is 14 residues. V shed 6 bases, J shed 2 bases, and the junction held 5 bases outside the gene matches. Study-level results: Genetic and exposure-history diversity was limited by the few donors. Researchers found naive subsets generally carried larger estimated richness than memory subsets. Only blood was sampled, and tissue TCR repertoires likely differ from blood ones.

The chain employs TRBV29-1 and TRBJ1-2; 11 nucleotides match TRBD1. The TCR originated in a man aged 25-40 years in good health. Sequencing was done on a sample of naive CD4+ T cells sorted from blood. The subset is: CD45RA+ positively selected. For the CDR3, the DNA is TGCAGCGTAACGGGACAGGGGGGGAACTATGGCTACACCTTC. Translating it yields CSVTGQGGNYGYTF.